This T cell receptor beta chain came from a study of STAT5B mutations in CD4+ large granular lymphocyte leukemia. CDR3 length: 14 amino acids. Germline assignment: CDR1 MNHEY and CDR2 SVGAGI. With 6 bases removed from V and 6 bases from J, the gap between germline ends came to 18 bases. Sequencing was at survey level. Assay used: immunoSEQ multiplex PCR; TCRdb lists only in-frame clones, some missing. Among 34,000 or so clones, about 82% were seen once, and the ten largest hold 4.4%. The sample was CD4+ T cells from blood buffy coats. The TCR sequence derives from a human donor in good health. The chain has TRBV6-5 and TRBJ2-7; unclear D gene. The CDR3 reads CASRPLGPLREQYF. CDR3 in DNA: TGTGCCAGCAGGCCCTTGGGCCCCCTTCGCGAGCAGTACTTC.